The source of this T cell receptor (beta chain) is a study of blood T cell repertoires in COVID-19. Across the study: The cDNA or gDNA used as material had been derived from T cells, B-cell-depleted T cells, or PBMCs.

Germline V gene lookup returns CDR1 SQVTM and CDR2 ANQGSEA. CDR3 size: 12 residues. V was cut by 7 bases and J by 5 bases, with 14 bases left in between. Method: immunoSEQ multiplex PCR; TCRdb's copy keeps in-frame clones and lacks some. The sample records a few hundred thousand clones, roughly 80% being singletons. Sequenced sample: peripheral blood. This TCR derives from a man between 60 and 70 years old who had recovered from COVID-19. This chain connects TRBV29-1 to TRBJ1-1; D possibly corresponds to TRBD1 (6 bases). The CDR3: CSGSQGLTEAFF. Here the CDR3 DNA reads TGCAGCGGAAGTCAGGGGTTGACTGAAGCTTTCTTT.